Below are 21 T cell receptor beta chains sequenced from a single sample in a study of beta chain features in type 1 diabetes. Expressed TCRB transcripts were sequenced after all isolated RNA was converted to cDNA. Repertoires were generated with immunoSEQ multiplex PCR, while TCRdb's copy carries only in-frame clones and drops some. The sample includes hundreds of thousands of clones, about a tenth of them seen just once. Study-wide findings and caveats: Researchers report that Type 1 diabetes patients had moderately but significantly shorter TCRB CDR3s across all four CD4+ subsets.

For these receptors, no antigen is known. The sequenced material came from naive CD4+ T cells from blood. Receptors originate from a young man with type 1 diabetes.

The rearrangement uses TRBV4-2 and TRBJ2-7, with 8 bases fitting TRBD2. Gene TRBJ2-1 matches the end of the DNA better, so the J call may be wrong. This CDR3 comprises 16 residues. Germline lookup yields CDR1 LGHNA and CDR2 YNFKEQ. This CDR3 is CASSQDGGGTYNEQFF. The CDR3 region has the DNA TGTGCCAGCAGCCAAGATGGCGGGGGGACCTACAATGAGCAGTTCTTC.

In its sample, this clone was seen a few times. The chain employs TRBV7-8 and TRBJ2-7; 8 bases fit TRBD1. CDR1 and CDR2 (germline): SGHVS, FQNEAQ. The V segment lost 2 bases and the J segment 3 bases; nucleotides outside the gene matches: 9. This CDR3 spans 16 amino acids. This CDR3 is CASSLSLGTGGYEQYF. The CDR3 DNA reads as TGTGCCAGCAGCTTAAGTCTTGGGACAGGAGGCTACGAGCAGTACTTC. The entire variable domain, with the rest obtained from reference TRBV7-8 and TRBJ2-7, is as follows: GAGVSQSPRYKVAKRGQDVALRCDPISGHVSLFWYQQALGQGPEFLTYFQNEAQLDKSGLPSDRFFAERPEGSVSTLKIQRTQQEDSAVYLCASSLSLGTGGYEQYFGPGTRLTVT.

V is TRBV5-1 and J is TRBJ2-3, with 9 bases identical to TRBD2. Per the germline V gene, CDR1 is SGHRS and CDR2 is YFSETQ. This CDR3 contains 16 residues. J was trimmed by 3 bases and V by 5 bases; bases with no gene match: 10. This chain's CDR3 is CASSLGAGGVTDTQYF. The CDR3 DNA is TGCGCCAGCAGTCTCGGAGCGGGGGGCGTGACAGATACGCAGTATTTT.

The rearrangement uses TRBV19 and TRBJ1-6; a weak D match, TRBD1 (6 bases). The V gene's germline CDR1 is LNHDA and CDR2 SQIVND (reference sequence). The CDR3 totals 13 residues. V shed 7 bases and J shed 10 bases, with 14 bases lying between them. CDR3 sequence reads: CASKATGTSPLHF. CDR3 DNA: TGTGCCAGTAAGGCTACAGGGACCTCACCCCTCCACTTT. The full variable domain, its missing parts supplied by reference TRBV19 and TRBJ1-6, is DGGITQSPKYLFRKEGQNVTLSCEQNLNHDAMYWYRQDPGQGLRLIYYSQIVNDFQKGDIAEGYSVSREKKESFPLTVTSAQKNPTAFYLCASKATGTSPLHFGNGTRLTVT.

The genes are TRBV4-3 and TRBJ2-2; D gene uncertain. This CDR3 comprises 15 residues. The germline CDR1 and CDR2 sequences are LGHNA and YSLEER. Trimming took off 0 bases at V and 1 base at J, with 6 bases between the two ends. CDR3 region: CASSQDAVNTGELFF. For the CDR3, the DNA is TGCGCCAGCAGCCAAGATGCGGTGAACACCGGGGAGCTGTTTTTT.

The chain is built from TRBV28 and TRBJ1-2; TRBD1 matches 7 bases. The junction had 8 bases not matched to a gene; V was cut back by 3 bases and J by 4 bases. Germline assignment: CDR1 MDHEN and CDR2 SYDVKM. This CDR3 contains 15 residues. CDR3 protein: CASSFPRQGSYGYTF. As DNA, the CDR3 is TGTGCCAGCAGTTTCCCCCGACAGGGAAGCTATGGCTACACCTTC.

This clone was seen only a few times. This sequence joins TRBV5-4 and TRBJ2-5; the D gene is possibly TRBD2 (6 bases). This CDR3 has 14 residues. Germline V gene sequence: CDR1 SGHNT, CDR2 YYREEE (reference sequence). Trimming pared 4 bases from V and 3 bases from J, leaving 13 bases between. The CDR3 region is CASSPGLAKETQYF. The CDR3 bases are TGTGCCAGCAGCCCTGGTCTAGCGAAAGAGACCCAGTACTTC.

This clone was picked up a small number of times. The CDR3 nucleotides read TGTGCCAGCAGGAAAGACAGGAACTACGAGCAGTACTTC. Its protein is CASRKDRNYEQYF. The chain recombines TRBV6-5 with TRBJ2-7; tentatively, D is TRBD1 (6 bases). Trimming left V 6 bases short and J 3 bases short, with 12 bases between. The germline gives CDR1 MNHEY, CDR2 SVGAGI. The CDR3 spans 13 residues.

The chain joins TRBV28 to TRBJ2-1; TRBD1 matches 8 bases. In germline, CDR1 is MDHEN, CDR2 SYDVKM. CDR3 length: 14 amino acids. The trim removed 5 bases at V and 7 bases at J, leaving 7 bases unmatched. For the CDR3, the DNA is TGTGCCAGCAGTATGGACAGGGCATCAAATGAGCAGTTCTTC. This gives the protein CASSMDRASNEQFF. Full variable domain (remainder filled in from reference TRBV28 and TRBJ2-1): DVKVTQSSRYLVKRTGEKVFLECVQDMDHENMFWYRQDPGLGLRLIYFSYDVKMKEKGDIPEGYSVSREKKERFSLILESASTNQTSMYLCASSMDRASNEQFFGPGTRLTVL.

The rearrangement joins TRBV2 to TRBJ2-2; the D gene is possibly TRBD1 (5 bases). Germline V gives CDR1 SNHLY, CDR2 FYNNEI. The CDR3 spans 15 residues. V was shortened by 5 bases and J by 1 base, with 11 bases between the two germline ends. The DNA for the CDR3 is TGTGCCAGCAGTAAGGGAAGGGGGAACACCGGGGAGCTGTTTTTT. Residues: CASSKGRGNTGELFF.

This clone was counted a few times. The rearrangement links TRBV19 to TRBJ2-3, with a possible D match to TRBD2 (7 bases). Per the germline V gene, CDR1 is LNHDA and CDR2 is SQIVND (reference sequence). The V and J ends lost 1 base and 8 bases respectively, with 19 bases between them. This CDR3 spans 16 amino acids. For the CDR3, the DNA is TGTGCCAGTAGTATAGTGGGGGGGGCCGGGGTCGGTACGCAGTATTTT. It specifies CASSIVGGAGVGTQYF.

The chain carries TRBV7-3 and TRBJ2-3, with D maybe TRBD2 (7 bases). This CDR3 contains 16 residues. Germline V gene sequence: CDR1 SGHTA, CDR2 FQGTGA. Trimming took 2 bases from V and 1 from J, leaving 13 bases between them. In DNA, the CDR3 is TGTGCCAGCAGCTTACAGGCGGGGGCCCGCACAGATACGCAGTATTTT. Its translation is CASSLQAGARTDTQYF. The variable domain in full, with the rest retrieved from reference TRBV7-3 and TRBJ2-3, is GAGVSQTPSNKVTEKGKYVELRCDPISGHTALYWYRQSLGQGPEFLIYFQGTGAADDSGLPNDRFFAVRPEGSVSTLKIQRTERGDSAVYLCASSLQAGARTDTQYFGPGTRLTVL.

There are a few counts of this clone. This rearrangement joins TRBV18 to TRBJ2-1; 10 bases line up with TRBD1. The CDR3 has 16 amino acids. Germline CDR1 is KGHSH and CDR2 is LQKENI. The V segment lost 1 base and the J segment 8 bases; nucleotides outside the gene matches: 8. CDR3 amino acids: CASSPQRQGANDEQFF. In nucleotides, the CDR3 is TGTGCCAGCTCACCACAGAGACAGGGGGCGAACGATGAGCAGTTCTTC.

This clone was recorded a few times. The CDR3 region is CASSLTQGKVDTQYF. In DNA, the CDR3 is TGTGCCAGCAGCCTGACCCAGGGGAAAGTAGATACGCAGTATTTT. V gene TRBV7-3 combines with J gene TRBJ2-3, with a weak D call TRBD1 (6 bases). V lost 5 bases and J lost 5, with 17 bases in between. Germline values: CDR1 SGHTA, CDR2 FQGTGA. The CDR3 has 15 residues.

The sample holds a few counts of this clone. V is TRBV4-1 and J is TRBJ2-7; the D gene is possibly TRBD1 (5 bases). Germline CDR1 reads MGHRA; CDR2 reads YSYEKL. V was trimmed by 4 bases and J by 1 base, leaving 8 bases between them. This CDR3 has 13 amino acids. In DNA form, the CDR3 reads TGCGCCAGCAGCCCGGACACTTCCTACGAGCAGTACTTC. Translating gives CASSPDTSYEQYF.

A few counts support this clone. This chain joins TRBV2 and TRBJ2-6; D is unclear. The germline V gene encodes CDR1 SNHLY and CDR2 FYNNEI. The CDR3 extends over 14 amino acids. Trimming left V 8 bases short and J 1 base short, with 9 bases between. CDR3 protein: CASGEVSGANVLTF. CDR3 in DNA: TGTGCCAGCGGAGAAGTATCTGGGGCCAACGTCCTGACTTTC.

V and J are TRBV5-1 and TRBJ1-1; TRBD1 agrees at 9 bases. With V trimmed by 0 bases and J by 0 bases, 9 bases remained unmatched. The CDR3 extends over 18 amino acids. Looked up from germline, CDR1 is SGHRS and CDR2 is YFSETQ. The CDR3 bases are TGCGCCAGCAGCTTGGGCTTGGGACAGGGTTGGATGAACACTGAAGCTTTCTTT. Encoded protein: CASSLGLGQGWMNTEAFF.

This clone was seen a handful of times. This chain joins TRBV7-8 and TRBJ2-3; the match to TRBD2 covers 15 bases. The V segment lost 3 bases and the J segment 3 bases; nucleotides outside the gene matches: 10. Per the germline V gene, CDR1 is SGHVS and CDR2 is FQNEAQ. CDR3 length equals 19 residues. In DNA form, the CDR3 reads TGTGCCAGCAGCTTTGTCTCCATAGGGACTAGCGGGGGGACAGATACGCAGTATTTT. This encodes CASSFVSIGTSGGTDTQYF.

In its sample, this clone was seen a few times. The chain uses TRBV5-1 and TRBJ1-1; tentative D call: TRBD1 (5 bases). Germline V gives CDR1 SGHRS, CDR2 YFSETQ. Trimming removed 1 base at V and 4 bases at J, with 11 bases between. The CDR3 totals 14 residues. The CDR3 DNA sequence: TGCGCCAGCAGCTTGCGAGGGGAGGGCACTGAAGCTTTCTTT. This codes for CASSLRGEGTEAFF.

As to this clone: In the same sample, other DNA sequences code for this CDR3. The chain combines TRBV7-9 with TRBJ2-1, with D perhaps TRBD1 (5 bases). Germline CDR1 is SEHNR and CDR2 is FQNEAQ (reference sequence). Trimming pared 0 bases from V and 5 bases from J, leaving 8 bases between. The CDR3 spans 14 residues. In DNA, the CDR3 is TGTGCCAGCAGCTTAGCGGGGCAGAACAATGAGCAGTTCTTC. The encoded protein is CASSLAGQNNEQFF.

The chain has TRBV29-1 and TRBJ2-1; 8 nucleotides align to TRBD2. V was clipped by 6 bases and J by 10 bases; unmatched bases: 5. This CDR3 is built from 11 residues. CDR1 and CDR2 from the germline V gene are SQVTM and ANQGSEA. The CDR3: CSVGRGTEQFF. The CDR3 DNA reads TGCAGCGTCGGGAGGGGGACCGAGCAGTTCTTC.